This TCR beta chain is from a study of control samples from healthy donors and cancer patients. Produced via immunoSEQ multiplex PCR; TCRdb's table is partial and in-frame only. Of 100,000 to 150,000 clones detected, approximately 92% appear once; the ten largest clones hold 2% to 3%. This CDR3 has 13 residues. V was shortened by 8 bases and J by 3 bases, with 8 bases between the two germline ends. CDR1 is MNHNS and CDR2 is SASEGT in the germline V gene. The sequence was collected from a man between 18 and 29 years old in good health. The chain links TRBV6-1 to TRBJ1-6; tentatively, D is TRBD1 (5 bases). The source material was blood. CDR3 sequence reads: CASRGGYNSPLHF. CDR3 nucleotides: TGTGCCAGCCGGGGCGGCTATAATTCACCCCTCCACTTT.